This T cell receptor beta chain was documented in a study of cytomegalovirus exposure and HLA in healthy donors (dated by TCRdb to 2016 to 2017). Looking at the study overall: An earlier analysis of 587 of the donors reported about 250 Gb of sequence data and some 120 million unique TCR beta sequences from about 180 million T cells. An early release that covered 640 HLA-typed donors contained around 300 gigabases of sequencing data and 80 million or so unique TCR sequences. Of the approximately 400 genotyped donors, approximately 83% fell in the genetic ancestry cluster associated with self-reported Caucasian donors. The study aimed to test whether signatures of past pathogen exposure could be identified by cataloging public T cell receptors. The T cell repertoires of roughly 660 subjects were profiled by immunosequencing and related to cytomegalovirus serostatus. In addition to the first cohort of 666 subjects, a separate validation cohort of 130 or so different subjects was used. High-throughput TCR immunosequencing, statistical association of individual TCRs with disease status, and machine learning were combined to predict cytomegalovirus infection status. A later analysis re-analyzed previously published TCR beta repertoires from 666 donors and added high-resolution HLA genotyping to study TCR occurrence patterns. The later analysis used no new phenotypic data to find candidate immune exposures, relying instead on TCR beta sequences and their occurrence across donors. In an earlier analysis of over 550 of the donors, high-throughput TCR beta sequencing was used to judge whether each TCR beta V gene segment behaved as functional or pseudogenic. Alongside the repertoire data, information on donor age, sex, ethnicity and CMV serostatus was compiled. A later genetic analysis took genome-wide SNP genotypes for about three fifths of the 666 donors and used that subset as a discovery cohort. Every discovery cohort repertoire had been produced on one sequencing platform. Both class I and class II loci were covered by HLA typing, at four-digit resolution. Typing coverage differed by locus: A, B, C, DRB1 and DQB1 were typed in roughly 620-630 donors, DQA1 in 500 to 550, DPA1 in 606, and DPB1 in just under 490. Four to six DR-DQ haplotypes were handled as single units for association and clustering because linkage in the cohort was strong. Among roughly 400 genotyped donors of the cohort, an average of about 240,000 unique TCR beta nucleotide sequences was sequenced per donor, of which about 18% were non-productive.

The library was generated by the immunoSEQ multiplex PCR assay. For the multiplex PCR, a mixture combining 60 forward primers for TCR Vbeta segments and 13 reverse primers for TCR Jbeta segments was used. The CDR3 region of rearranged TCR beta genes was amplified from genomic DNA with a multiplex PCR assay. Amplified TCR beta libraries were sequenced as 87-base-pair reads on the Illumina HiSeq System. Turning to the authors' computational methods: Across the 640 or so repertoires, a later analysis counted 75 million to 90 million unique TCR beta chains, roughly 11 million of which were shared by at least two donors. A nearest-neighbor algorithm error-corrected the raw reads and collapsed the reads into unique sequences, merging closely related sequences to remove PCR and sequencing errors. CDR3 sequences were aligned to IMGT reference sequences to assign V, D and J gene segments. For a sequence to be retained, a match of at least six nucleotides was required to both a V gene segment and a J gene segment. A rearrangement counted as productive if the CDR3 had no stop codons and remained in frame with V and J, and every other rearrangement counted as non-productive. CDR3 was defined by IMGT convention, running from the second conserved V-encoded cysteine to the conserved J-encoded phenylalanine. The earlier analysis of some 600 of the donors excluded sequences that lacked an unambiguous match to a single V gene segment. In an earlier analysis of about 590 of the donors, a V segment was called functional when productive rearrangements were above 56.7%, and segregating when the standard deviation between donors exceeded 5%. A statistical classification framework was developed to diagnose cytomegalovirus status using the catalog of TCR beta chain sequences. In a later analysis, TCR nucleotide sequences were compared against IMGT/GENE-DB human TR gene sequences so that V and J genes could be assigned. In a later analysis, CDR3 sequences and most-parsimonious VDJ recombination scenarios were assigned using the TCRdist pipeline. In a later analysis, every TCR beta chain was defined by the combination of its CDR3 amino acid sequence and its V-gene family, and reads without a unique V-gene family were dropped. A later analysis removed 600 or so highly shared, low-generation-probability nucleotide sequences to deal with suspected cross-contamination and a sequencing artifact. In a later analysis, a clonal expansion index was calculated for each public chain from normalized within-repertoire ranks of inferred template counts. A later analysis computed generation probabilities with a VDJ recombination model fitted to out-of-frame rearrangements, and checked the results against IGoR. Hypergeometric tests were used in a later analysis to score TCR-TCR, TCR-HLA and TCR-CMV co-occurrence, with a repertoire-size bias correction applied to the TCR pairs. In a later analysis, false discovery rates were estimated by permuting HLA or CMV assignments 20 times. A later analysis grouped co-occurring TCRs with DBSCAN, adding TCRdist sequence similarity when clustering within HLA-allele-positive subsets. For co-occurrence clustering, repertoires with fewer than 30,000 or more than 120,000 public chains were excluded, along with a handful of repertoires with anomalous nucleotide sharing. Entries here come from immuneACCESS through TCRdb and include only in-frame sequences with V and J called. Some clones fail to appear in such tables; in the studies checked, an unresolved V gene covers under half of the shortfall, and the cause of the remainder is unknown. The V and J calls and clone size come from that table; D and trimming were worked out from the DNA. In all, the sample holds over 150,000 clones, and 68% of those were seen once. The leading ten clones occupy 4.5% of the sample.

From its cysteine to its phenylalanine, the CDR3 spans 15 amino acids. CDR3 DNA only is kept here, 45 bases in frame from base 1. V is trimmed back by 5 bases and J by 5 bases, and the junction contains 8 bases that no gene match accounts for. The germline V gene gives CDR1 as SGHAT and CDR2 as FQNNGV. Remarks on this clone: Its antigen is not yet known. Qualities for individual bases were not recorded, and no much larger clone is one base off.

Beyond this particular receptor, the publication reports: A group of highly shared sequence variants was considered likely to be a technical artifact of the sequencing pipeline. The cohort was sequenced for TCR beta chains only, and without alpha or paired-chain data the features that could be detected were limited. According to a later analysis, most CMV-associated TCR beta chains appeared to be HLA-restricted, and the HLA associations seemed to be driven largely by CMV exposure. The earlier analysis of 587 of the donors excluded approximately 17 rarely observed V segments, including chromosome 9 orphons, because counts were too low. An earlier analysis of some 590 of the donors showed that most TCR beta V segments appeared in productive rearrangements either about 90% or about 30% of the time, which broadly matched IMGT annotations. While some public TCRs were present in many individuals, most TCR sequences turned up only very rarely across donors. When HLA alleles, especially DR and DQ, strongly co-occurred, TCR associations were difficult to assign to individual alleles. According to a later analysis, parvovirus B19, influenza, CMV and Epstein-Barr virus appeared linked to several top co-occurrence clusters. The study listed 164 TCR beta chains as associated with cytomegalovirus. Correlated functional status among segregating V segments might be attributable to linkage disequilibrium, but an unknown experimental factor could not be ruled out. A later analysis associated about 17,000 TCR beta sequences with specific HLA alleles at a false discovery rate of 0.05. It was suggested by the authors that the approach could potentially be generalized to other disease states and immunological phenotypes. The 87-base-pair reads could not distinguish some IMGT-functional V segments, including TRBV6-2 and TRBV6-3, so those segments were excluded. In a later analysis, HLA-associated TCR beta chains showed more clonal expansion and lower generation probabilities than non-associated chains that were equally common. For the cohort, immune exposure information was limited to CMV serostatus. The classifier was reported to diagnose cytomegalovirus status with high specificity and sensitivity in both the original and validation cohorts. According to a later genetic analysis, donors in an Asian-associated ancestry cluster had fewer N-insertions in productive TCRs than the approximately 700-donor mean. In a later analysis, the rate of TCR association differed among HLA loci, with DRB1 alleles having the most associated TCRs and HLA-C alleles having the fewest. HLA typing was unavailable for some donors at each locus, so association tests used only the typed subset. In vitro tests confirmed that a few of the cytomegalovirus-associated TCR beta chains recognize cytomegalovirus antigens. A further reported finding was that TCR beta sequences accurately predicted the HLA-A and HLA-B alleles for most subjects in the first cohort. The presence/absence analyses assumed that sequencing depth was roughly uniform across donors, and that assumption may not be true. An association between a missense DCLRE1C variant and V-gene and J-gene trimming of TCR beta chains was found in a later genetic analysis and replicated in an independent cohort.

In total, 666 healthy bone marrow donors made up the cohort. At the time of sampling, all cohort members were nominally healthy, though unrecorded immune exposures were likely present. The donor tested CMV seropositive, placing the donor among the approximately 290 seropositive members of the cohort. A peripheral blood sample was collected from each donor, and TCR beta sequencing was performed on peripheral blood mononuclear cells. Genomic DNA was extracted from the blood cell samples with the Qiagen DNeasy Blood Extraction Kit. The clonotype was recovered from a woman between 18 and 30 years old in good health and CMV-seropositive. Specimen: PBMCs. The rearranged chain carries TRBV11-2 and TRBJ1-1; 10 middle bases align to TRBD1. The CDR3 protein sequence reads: CASSPPDRGWTEAFF. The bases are TGTGCCAGCAGCCCACCGGACAGGGGGTGGACTGAAGCTTTCTTT.